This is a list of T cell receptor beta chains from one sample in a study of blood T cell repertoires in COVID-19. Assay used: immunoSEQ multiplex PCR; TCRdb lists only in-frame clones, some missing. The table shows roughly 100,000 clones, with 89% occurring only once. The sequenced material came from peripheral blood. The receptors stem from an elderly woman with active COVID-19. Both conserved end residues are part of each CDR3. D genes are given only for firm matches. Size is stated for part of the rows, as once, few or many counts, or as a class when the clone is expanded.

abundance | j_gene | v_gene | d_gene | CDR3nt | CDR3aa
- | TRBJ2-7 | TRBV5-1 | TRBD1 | TGCGCCAGCAGCTTGGAGGACAGGGCCTACGAGCAGTACTTC | CASSLEDRAYEQYF
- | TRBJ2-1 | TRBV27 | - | - | CASKLWGIGTATFF
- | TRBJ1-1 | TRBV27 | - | TGTGCCAGCAGCCCGGGAGCGGGGCCTGAAGCTTTCTTT | CASSPGAGPEAFF
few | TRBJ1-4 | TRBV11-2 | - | TGTGCCAGCAGCCGGATAGGGCAGGGTGAAAAACTGTTTTTT | CASSRIGQGEKLFF
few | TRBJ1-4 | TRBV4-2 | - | TGTGCCAGCAGCCCCCAAGCGTGGAAGGAAGGCGAAAAACTGTTTTTT | CASSPQAWKEGEKLFF
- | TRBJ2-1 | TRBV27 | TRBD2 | TGTGCCAGCACCCCTAGACTAGCGGAGTTTACAAAGGGCAATGAGCAGTTCTTC | CASTPRLAEFTKGNEQFF
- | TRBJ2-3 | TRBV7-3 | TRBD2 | TGTGCCAGCAGCTTAATCAGGCGGGGGGGCACAGATACGCAGTATTTT | CASSLIRRGGTDTQYF
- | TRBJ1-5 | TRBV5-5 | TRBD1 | TGTGCCAGCAGCTGGGACAGGAATCAGCCCCAGCATTTT | CASSWDRNQPQHF
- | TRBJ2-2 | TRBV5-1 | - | TGCGCCAGCAGCTTGGGAGGCGACACCGGGGAGCTGTTTTTT | CASSLGGDTGELFF
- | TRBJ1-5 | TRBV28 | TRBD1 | TGTTACACAGGGGGCCGCAATCAGCCCCAGCATTTT | CYTGGRNQPQHF
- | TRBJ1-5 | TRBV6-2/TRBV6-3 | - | TGTGCCAGCAGTTCCGGTTGGCCCCAGCATTTT | CASSSGWPQHF